The 15 T cell receptor beta chains listed next were all sequenced from one sample in a study of cytomegalovirus exposure and HLA in healthy donors. Data came from immunoSEQ multiplex PCR; TCRdb stores just in-frame clones and leaves some out. The data contain tens of thousands of clones, 96% of them singletons. The sample taken for sequencing was PBMCs. All receptors derive from a man younger than 35 in good health and CMV-seronegative.

The V gene is TRBV7-2, the J gene TRBJ1-3; possibly TRBD1 for D (5 bases). This CDR3 contains 14 residues. V was cut by 5 bases and J by 3 bases, with 11 bases left in between. CDR1 is SGHTA, CDR2 FQGNSA, per germline. The CDR3 DNA reads as TGTGCCAGCAGCGCACAGGACGATGGAAACACCATATATTTT. This translates into CASSAQDDGNTIYF.

The V and J genes are TRBV5-4 and TRBJ1-2; D is unclear. The CDR3 extends over 12 amino acids. The germline V gene has CDR1 SGHNT and CDR2 YYREEE (reference sequence). V was clipped by 2 bases and J by 2 bases, with 4 bases between them. CDR3 nucleotides: TGTGCCAGCAGCTTACGGAACTATGGCTACACCTTC. Translation gives CASSLRNYGYTF.

The gene calls are TRBV25-1 and TRBJ2-3; 7 bases are a match to TRBD1. CDR1 is MGHDK and CDR2 is SYGVNS in the germline V gene. This CDR3 is 18 amino acids long. Trimming cost V 2 bases and J 2 bases; bases outside gene matches: 13. DNA for the CDR3: TGTGCCAGCAGTGAACCCCAACCCCCAGGGGGTAACACAGATACGCAGTATTTT. Translating it yields CASSEPQPPGGNTDTQYF.

This clone appeared a few times. The rearrangement links TRBV6-4 to TRBJ2-3, with unresolved D. The V end lost 0 bases, the J end lost 0 bases, and 4 bases lay between the germline ends. The germline CDR1 and CDR2 sequences are MRHNA and SNTAGT. The length of the CDR3 is 14 residues. CDR3 protein: CASSDSSSTDTQYF. The CDR3 region has the DNA TGTGCCAGCAGTGACTCTTCGAGCACAGATACGCAGTATTTT.

V usage is TRBV9 and J usage is TRBJ1-2; D is possibly TRBD1 (5 bases). Trimming pared 3 bases from V and 4 bases from J, leaving 16 bases between. CDR3 size: 15 residues. Germline values: CDR1 SGDLS, CDR2 YYNGEE. The DNA for the CDR3 is TGTGCCAGCAGCGGAACGACAGAGCGGGGCTATGGCTACACCTTC. Translating gives CASSGTTERGYGYTF.

The chain links TRBV13 to TRBJ2-3; possibly TRBD1 for D (6 bases). The CDR3 contains 14 residues. The V end was cut by 5 bases, the J end by 3 bases, with 12 bases between. Germline loops: CDR1 PRHDT, CDR2 FYEKMQ (reference sequence). CDR3 protein: CASSTDSRTDTQYF. In nucleotides, the CDR3 is TGTGCCAGCAGCACGGACAGTAGGACAGATACGCAGTATTTT.

The genes are TRBV6-5 and TRBJ2-1; TRBD2 might be the D (6 bases). The CDR3 runs to 14 residues. Looked up from germline, CDR1 is MNHEY and CDR2 is SVGAGI. The germline V and J ends were trimmed by 6 bases and 4 bases, with 13 bases remaining between them. CDR3 in amino acids: CASSHDGGYNEQFF. The CDR3, as DNA: TGTGCCAGCAGCCACGATGGGGGGTACAATGAGCAGTTCTTC.

The sample holds a few counts of this clone. The genes are TRBV6-5 and TRBJ2-7; D gene ambiguous. Trimming left V 0 bases short and J 4 bases short, with 4 bases between. CDR3 size: 12 residues. Germline CDR1 MNHEY, CDR2 SVGAGI. The DNA of the CDR3 is TGTGCCAGCAGTTACTCCCCTTACGAGCAGTACTTC. Translation gives CASSYSPYEQYF.

This chain connects TRBV11-2 to TRBJ2-1, with 8 bases fitting TRBD2. Trimming cost V 1 base and J 2 bases; bases outside gene matches: 4. Germline CDR1 reads SGHAT; CDR2 reads FQNNGV. The CDR3 spans 16 residues. The CDR3 bases are TGTGCCAGCAGCTTAGTGGCGGGAGGCCCCTACAATGAGCAGTTCTTC. Translated: CASSLVAGGPYNEQFF.

The chain employs TRBV10-3 and TRBJ1-1; 10 nucleotides match TRBD1. Losses at the gene ends were 10 bases for V and 3 bases for J; bases not matched to a gene: 11. Germline V lookup: CDR1 ENHRY, CDR2 SYGVKD. This CDR3 spans 15 amino acids. In DNA, the CDR3 is TGTGCCAGTCACTCCGGGACAGGGGAGGACACTGAAGCTTTCTTT. It encodes CASHSGTGEDTEAFF.

V is TRBV7-9 and J is TRBJ2-3; 7 nucleotides match TRBD1. The CDR3 consists of 16 residues. The junction had 15 bases not matched to a gene; V was cut back by 4 bases and J by 8 bases. Germline-derived CDR1 and CDR2 are SEHNR and FQNEAQ (reference sequence). The CDR3 DNA reads TGTGCCAGCAGCTCACACAGGGTCACGGCAGGGGGTACGCAGTATTTT. Translation: CASSSHRVTAGGTQYF.

The rearrangement links TRBV11-3 to TRBJ2-5; the D gene is possibly TRBD1 (6 bases). The length of the CDR3 is 14 residues. The ends were cut back, 2 bases at V and 5 bases at J, with 12 bases in the middle. The germline CDR1 and CDR2 sequences are SGHNT and YENEEA. CDR3 DNA: TGTGCCAGCAGCTTAAGGACAGTCGGGGAGACCCAGTACTTC. This sequence encodes CASSLRTVGETQYF. Variable domain in full (rest from reference TRBV11-3 and TRBJ2-5): EAGVVQSPRYKIIEKKQPVAFWCNPISGHNTLYWYLQNLGQGPELLIRYENEEAVDDSQLPKDRFSAERLKGVDSTLKIQPAELGDSAVYLCASSLRTVGETQYFGPGTRLLVL.

CDR3 bases: TGCGCCAGCAGCTTGGCAGGCACAGATACGCAGTATTTT. Amino acids: CASSLAGTDTQYF. The chain employs TRBV5-1 and TRBJ2-3; D not certain. The CDR3 length is 13 residues. Germline V gene lookup returns CDR1 SGHRS and CDR2 YFSETQ. Deletions cut 0 bases from V and 1 base from J, with 3 bases between.

Worth noting for this clone: One end of the junction is discordant with germline, which a read error may explain. The J gene is TRBJ2-4, the V gene TRBV5-1; TRBD2 matches 12 bases. This CDR3 region has 14 residues. Germline V gives CDR1 SGHRS, CDR2 YFSETQ. The CDR3 region is CASSLATSGRKPHF. Written as DNA, the CDR3 is TGCGCCAGCAGCTTGGCTACTAGCGGGAGGAAGCCGCACTTC.

V usage is TRBV7-2 and J usage is TRBJ1-2; no reliable D call. Per the germline V gene, CDR1 is SGHTA and CDR2 is FQGNSA. This CDR3 has 13 amino acids. V was trimmed by 5 bases and J by 0 bases, leaving 7 bases between them. The CDR3 nucleotides are TGTGCCAGCAGCCCAACATCTAACTATGGCTACACCTTC. It yields the protein CASSPTSNYGYTF.